This TCR beta chain was profiled in a study of T cells after yellow fever vaccination. Template-switching 5'RACE yielded the TCR cDNA; a universal primer site and UMIs were added in the process. TCRdb reprocessed the 5' RACE reads with MiXCR, giving one entry per CDR3 protein. The sample lists nearly 550,000 distinct CDR3 sequences; approximately 21% were seen once. The ends were cut back, 6 bases at V and 5 bases at J, with 13 bases in the middle. The CDR3 extends over 13 amino acids. CDR1 MNHEY and CDR2 SVGEGT come from the germline V gene. Study-wide results and limits: Subsequent booster samples again held most clones from primary vaccination (96% CD4, about 90% CD8). The study noted that FACS-sorted repertoires could contain abundant clonotypes contaminating from the bulk population.

In this sample, this clonotype turned up a few times. Its specificity is not known. This rearrangement joins TRBV6-2 or TRBV6-3 to TRBJ2-5, with a tentative D call TRBD1 (6 bases). Sequenced here: PBMCs, sampled 15 days after the yellow fever booster vaccination. The receptor was derived from a man aged 30 to 45 who received the YFV17D yellow fever vaccine. The CDR3 spells CASSRQDPETQYF. The CDR3 coding sequence is TGTGCCAGCAGCCGACAGGACCCCGAGACCCAGTACTTC.